The 14 T cell receptor beta chains below were found in one sample sequenced in a study of T cells in localized non-small cell lung cancer. The method was immunoSEQ multiplex PCR; TCRdb's version includes in-frame clones alone and lacks a portion of them. The top ten clones hold 0.9% to 1.4% of a sample with 23,000 or so clones, about 86% of them seen once. The sequenced sample was peripheral blood, obtained before any cancer treatment. The receptors come from a woman aged 40-75 years with stage I lung adenocarcinoma.

V and J are TRBV7-8 and TRBJ2-7; 10 bases line up with TRBD2. The CDR3 extends over 15 amino acids. Germline assignment: CDR1 SGHVS and CDR2 FQNEAQ. V lost 5 bases, J lost 6 bases, and 10 bases stayed unmatched. The DNA of the CDR3 is TGTGCCAGCAGCCATAGCGGGGGGCAGTACCTCGAGCAGTACTTC. Translated, it gives CASSHSGGQYLEQYF.

This clone came up once. V gene TRBV7-6 combines with J gene TRBJ1-6; D perhaps matches TRBD1 (6 bases). Germline V gives CDR1 SGHVS, CDR2 FNYEAQ. CDR3 length: 16 residues. Trimming left V 7 bases short and J 3 bases short, with 16 bases between. CDR3 region: CASTQGGADYNSPLHF. The CDR3 DNA reads as TGTGCCAGCACTCAAGGGGGAGCGGACTATAATTCACCCCTCCACTTT.

The rearrangement joins TRBV28 to TRBJ2-3; TRBD2 matches at 15 bases. Trimming removed 3 bases from V and 4 bases from J; junction bases left unmatched: 2. The CDR3 totals 16 residues. CDR1 is MDHEN and CDR2 is SYDVKM in the germline V gene. CDR3 DNA sequence: TGTGCCAGCAGTTTGGGACTAGCGGGGGGCTCAGATACGCAGTATTTT. This sequence encodes CASSLGLAGGSDTQYF.

The chain is built from TRBV9 and TRBJ1-4; D may be TRBD1 (6 bases). V was pared by 0 bases and J by 4 bases, with 13 bases between. The CDR3 has 16 amino acids. Germline V CDR1 and CDR2: SGDLS, YYNGEE. The CDR3 DNA follows: TGTGCCAGCAGCGTAGCTTTCGGACAGATTAATGAAAAACTGTTTTTT. Protein: CASSVAFGQINEKLFF.

V usage is TRBV11-2 and J usage is TRBJ1-5; D gene unclear. Germline values: CDR1 SGHAT, CDR2 FQNNGV. The CDR3 covers 13 residues. V was pared by 2 bases and J by 7 bases, with 9 bases between. For the CDR3, the DNA is TGTGCCAGCAGCTTAATGGCGGGCCAGCCCCAGCATTTT. It translates to CASSLMAGQPQHF.

The V call is TRBV28, the J call TRBJ1-2; D is undetermined. Germline V CDR1 and CDR2: MDHEN, SYDVKM. This CDR3 is 13 amino acids long. Trimming removed 6 bases at V and 0 bases at J, with 8 bases between. The CDR3 DNA sequence: TGTGCCAGCAGACGGCGATCTAACTATGGCTACACCTTC. Protein sequence: CASRRRSNYGYTF.

The chain carries TRBV7-8 and TRBJ1-3; D not resolved. V lost 0 bases to trimming and J lost 0 bases, with 21 bases between them. CDR3 size: 20 residues. Germline V gene lookup returns CDR1 SGHVS and CDR2 FQNEAQ. The CDR3: CASSLAVFGRSGSSGNTIYF. CDR3 nucleotide sequence: TGTGCCAGCAGCTTAGCGGTTTTCGGCCGATCGGGGTCCTCTGGAAACACCATATATTTT.

This chain uses TRBV4-1 with TRBJ2-3; D gene unclear. The CDR3 consists of 13 residues. Germline CDR1 is MGHRA and CDR2 is YSYEKL. The V and J ends lost 0 bases and 5 bases respectively, with 6 bases between them. The CDR3 nucleotides are TGCGCCAGCAGCCAAGAAGCTCTAGATACGCAGTATTTT. This translates into CASSQEALDTQYF.

J is TRBJ2-1 and V is TRBV5-4, with D hard to call. The germline V gene encodes CDR1 SGHNT and CDR2 YYREEE (reference sequence). The V gene lost 3 bases and the J gene lost 10 bases, with 14 bases spanning the gap. This CDR3 has 13 amino acids. CDR3 amino acids: CASSSTGFGEQFF. In DNA, the CDR3 is TGTGCCAGCAGCTCAACTGGGTTCGGAGAGCAGTTCTTC.

The J gene is TRBJ1-4, the V gene TRBV4-1; D call uncertain. V lost 3 bases, J lost 0 bases, and 14 bases lay in between. Germline V gene lookup returns CDR1 MGHRA and CDR2 YSYEKL. The CDR3 contains 17 residues. This CDR3 reads CASSHPAGDATNEKLFF. In DNA form, the CDR3 reads TGCGCCAGCAGCCACCCTGCAGGCGACGCAACTAATGAAAAACTGTTTTTT.

The J gene is TRBJ2-3, the V gene TRBV5-1, with 9 positions matching TRBD2. Germline lookup yields CDR1 SGHRS and CDR2 YFSETQ. J gave up 1 base and V 0 bases, and 3 bases lay outside the gene matches. The CDR3 covers 16 residues. CDR3 sequence reads: CASSLGASGGTDTQYF. CDR3 bases: TGCGCCAGCAGCTTGGGAGCTAGCGGGGGCACAGATACGCAGTATTTT.

The CDR3 DNA follows: TGCGCCAGCAGCAAAACCGGGACATCCTACCAAGAGACCCAGTACTTC. Translating gives CASSKTGTSYQETQYF. The chain couples TRBV5-1 to TRBJ2-5; tentatively, D is TRBD1 (6 bases). The CDR3 extends over 16 amino acids. Germline V gene sequence: CDR1 SGHRS, CDR2 YFSETQ. The V and J ends lost 4 bases and 0 bases respectively, with 16 bases between them.

This chain links TRBV11-2 with TRBJ1-1, with no clear D. Trimming pared 3 bases from V and 7 bases from J, leaving 12 bases between. Germline-derived CDR1 and CDR2 are SGHAT and FQNNGV. This CDR3 contains 13 residues. The CDR3 protein is CASSFSLGVEAFF. The CDR3 DNA reads TGTGCCAGCAGCTTTTCTCTCGGAGTTGAAGCTTTCTTT.

J is TRBJ2-1 and V is TRBV27; no clear D. V was pared by 8 bases and J by 4 bases, with 12 bases between. This CDR3 is built from 13 residues. From germline, CDR1 is MNHEY and CDR2 SMNVEV (reference sequence). CDR3 protein: CASASTAYNEQFF. CDR3 nucleotide sequence: TGTGCCAGCGCCTCAACAGCGTACAATGAGCAGTTCTTC.